This TCR beta chain was recorded in a study of blood T cells in healthy people across ages. Findings and caveats of the study: Diversity estimates drawn from one million T cells were deemed underestimates.

Primers used in a second PCR of roughly 6 to 12 cycles were a sample-barcoded 5' primer and a J-beta primer mix. A 12-random-nucleotide template-switch adaptor tagged each cDNA molecule. MiXCR was run by TCRdb on the 5' RACE reads, yielding one entry per CDR3 protein. The sample records 1.5 million to 2 million distinct CDR3 sequences, 28% being singletons. Germline V gives CDR1 DFQATT, CDR2 SNEGSKA (reference sequence). The V end was cut by 8 bases, the J end by 0 bases, with 13 bases between. This CDR3 is built from 13 residues. As concerns this clonotype: Its antigen is undetermined.

V is TRBV20-1 and J is TRBJ1-2; weak D call: TRBD1 (6 bases). Sequencing was performed on blood. This receptor was obtained from a woman in her 30s in good health. This CDR3 is CSHRDTANYGYTF. CDR3 nucleotides: TGCAGTCACCGGGACACCGCTAACTATGGCTACACCTTC.